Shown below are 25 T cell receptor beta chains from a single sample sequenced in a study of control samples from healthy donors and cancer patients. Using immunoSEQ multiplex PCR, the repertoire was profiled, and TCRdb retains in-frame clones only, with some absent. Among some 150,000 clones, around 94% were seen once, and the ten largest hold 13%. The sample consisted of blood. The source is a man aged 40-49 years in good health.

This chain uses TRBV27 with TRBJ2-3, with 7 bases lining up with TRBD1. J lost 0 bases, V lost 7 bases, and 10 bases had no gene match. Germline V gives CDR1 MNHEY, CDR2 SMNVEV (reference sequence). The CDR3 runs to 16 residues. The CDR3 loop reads CASKINRGYSTDTQYF. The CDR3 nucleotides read TGTGCCAGCAAAATCAACAGGGGTTATAGCACAGATACGCAGTATTTT.

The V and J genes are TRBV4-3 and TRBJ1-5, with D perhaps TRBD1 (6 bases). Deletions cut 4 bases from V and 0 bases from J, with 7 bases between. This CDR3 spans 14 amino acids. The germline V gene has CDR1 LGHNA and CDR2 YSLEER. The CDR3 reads CASSPDSSNQPQHF. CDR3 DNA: TGCGCCAGCAGCCCGGACAGTAGCAATCAGCCCCAGCATTTT.

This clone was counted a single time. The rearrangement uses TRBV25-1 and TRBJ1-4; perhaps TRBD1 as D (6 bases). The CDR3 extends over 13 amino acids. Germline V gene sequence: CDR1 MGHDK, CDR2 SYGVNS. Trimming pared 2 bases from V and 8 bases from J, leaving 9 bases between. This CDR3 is CASSEGQGEKLFF. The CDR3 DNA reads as TGTGCCAGCAGTGAAGGGCAGGGGGAAAAACTGTTTTTT.

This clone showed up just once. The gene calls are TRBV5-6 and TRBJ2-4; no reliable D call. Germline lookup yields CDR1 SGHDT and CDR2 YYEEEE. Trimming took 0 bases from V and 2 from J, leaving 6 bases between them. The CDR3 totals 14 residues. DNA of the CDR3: TGTGCCAGCAGCTTGGAGATGACCAAAAACATTCAGTACTTC. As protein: CASSLEMTKNIQYF.

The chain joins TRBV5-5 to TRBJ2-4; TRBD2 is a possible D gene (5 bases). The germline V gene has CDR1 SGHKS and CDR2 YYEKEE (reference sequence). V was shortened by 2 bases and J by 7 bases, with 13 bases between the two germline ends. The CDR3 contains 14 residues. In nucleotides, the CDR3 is TGTGCCAGCAGCTTACGGGCCGGGGAGAACATTCAGTACTTC. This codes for CASSLRAGENIQYF.

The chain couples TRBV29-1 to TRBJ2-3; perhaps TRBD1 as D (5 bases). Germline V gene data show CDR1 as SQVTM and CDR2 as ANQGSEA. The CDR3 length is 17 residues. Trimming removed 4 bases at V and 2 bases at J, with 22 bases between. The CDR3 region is CSVASVVVGHNTDTQYF. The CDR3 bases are TGCAGCGTTGCTTCGGTGGTCGTAGGACACAACACAGATACGCAGTATTTT.

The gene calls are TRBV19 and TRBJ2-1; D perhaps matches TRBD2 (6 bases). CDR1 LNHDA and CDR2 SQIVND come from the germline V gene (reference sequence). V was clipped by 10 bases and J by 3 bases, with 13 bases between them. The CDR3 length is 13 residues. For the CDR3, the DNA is TGTGCCACCCAGACTAGATTCTACAATGAGCAGTTCTTC. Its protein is CATQTRFYNEQFF.

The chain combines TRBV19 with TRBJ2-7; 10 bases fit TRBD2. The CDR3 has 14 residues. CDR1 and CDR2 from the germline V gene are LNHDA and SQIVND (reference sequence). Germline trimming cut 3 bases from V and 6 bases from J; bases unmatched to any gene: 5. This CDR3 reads CASSMASGSGEQYF. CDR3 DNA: TGTGCCAGTAGTATGGCTAGCGGGAGCGGCGAGCAGTACTTC.

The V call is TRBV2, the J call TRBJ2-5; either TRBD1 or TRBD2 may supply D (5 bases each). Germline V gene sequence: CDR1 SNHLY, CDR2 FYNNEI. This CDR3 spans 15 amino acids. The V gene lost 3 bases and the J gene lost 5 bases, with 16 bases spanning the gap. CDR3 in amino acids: CASSEWGGEGETQYF. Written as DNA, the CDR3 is TGTGCCAGCAGTGAGTGGGGCGGAGAGGGGGAGACCCAGTACTTC.

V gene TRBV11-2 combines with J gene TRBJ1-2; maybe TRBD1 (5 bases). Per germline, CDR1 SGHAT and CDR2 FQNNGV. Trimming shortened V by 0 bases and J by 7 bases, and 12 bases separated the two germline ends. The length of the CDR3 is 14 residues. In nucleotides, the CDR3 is TGTGCCAGCAGCTTAGACACATTCGGGGGTGGCTACACCTTC. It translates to CASSLDTFGGGYTF.

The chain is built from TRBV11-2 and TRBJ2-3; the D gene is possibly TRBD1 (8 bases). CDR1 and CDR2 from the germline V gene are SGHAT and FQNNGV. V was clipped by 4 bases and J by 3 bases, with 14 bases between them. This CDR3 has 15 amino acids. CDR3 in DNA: TGTGCCAGCAGCTACGACAGGGGAGGGACAGATACGCAGTATTTT. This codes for CASSYDRGGTDTQYF.

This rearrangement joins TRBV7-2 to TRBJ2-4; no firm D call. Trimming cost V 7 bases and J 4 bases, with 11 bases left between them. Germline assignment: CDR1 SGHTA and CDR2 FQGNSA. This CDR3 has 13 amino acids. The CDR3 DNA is TGTGCCAGCACCCCCGTCGGGAAAAACATTCAGTACTTC. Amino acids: CASTPVGKNIQYF. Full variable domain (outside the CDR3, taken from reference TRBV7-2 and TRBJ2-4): GAGVSQSPSNKVTEKGKDVELRCDPISGHTALYWYRQSLGQGLEFLIYFQGNSAPDKSGLPSDRFSAERTGGSVSTLTIQRTQQEDSAVYLCASTPVGKNIQYFGAGTRLSVL.

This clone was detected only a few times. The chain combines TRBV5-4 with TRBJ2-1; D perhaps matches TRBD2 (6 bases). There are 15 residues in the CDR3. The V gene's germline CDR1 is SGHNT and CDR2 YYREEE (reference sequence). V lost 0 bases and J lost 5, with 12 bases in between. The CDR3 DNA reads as TGTGCCAGCAGCTTGGCCGGGACTCCTCACAATGAGCAGTTCTTC. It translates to CASSLAGTPHNEQFF.

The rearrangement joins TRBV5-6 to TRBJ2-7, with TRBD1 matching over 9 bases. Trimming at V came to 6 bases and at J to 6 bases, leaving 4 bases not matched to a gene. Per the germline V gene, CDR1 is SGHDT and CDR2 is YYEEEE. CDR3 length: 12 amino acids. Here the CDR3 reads CASIATGGEQYF. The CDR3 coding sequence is TGTGCCAGCATCGCGACAGGGGGCGAGCAGTACTTC.

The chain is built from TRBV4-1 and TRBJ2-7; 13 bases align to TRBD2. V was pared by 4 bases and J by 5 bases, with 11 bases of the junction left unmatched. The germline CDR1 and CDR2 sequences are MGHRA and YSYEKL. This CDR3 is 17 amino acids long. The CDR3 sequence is CASSPTGIGLAGDEQYF. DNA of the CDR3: TGCGCCAGCAGCCCCACCGGAATTGGACTAGCGGGAGACGAGCAGTACTTC.

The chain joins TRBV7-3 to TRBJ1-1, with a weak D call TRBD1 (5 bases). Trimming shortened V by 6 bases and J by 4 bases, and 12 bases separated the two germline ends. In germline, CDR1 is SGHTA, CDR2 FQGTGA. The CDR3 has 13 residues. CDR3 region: CASSQWGGTEAFF. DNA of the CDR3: TGTGCCAGCAGTCAATGGGGGGGCACTGAAGCTTTCTTT. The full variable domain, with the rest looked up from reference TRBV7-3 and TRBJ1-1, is GAGVSQTPSNKVTEKGKYVELRCDPISGHTALYWYRQSLGQGPEFLIYFQGTGAADDSGLPNDRFFAVRPEGSVSTLKIQRTERGDSAVYLCASSQWGGTEAFFGQGTRLTVV.

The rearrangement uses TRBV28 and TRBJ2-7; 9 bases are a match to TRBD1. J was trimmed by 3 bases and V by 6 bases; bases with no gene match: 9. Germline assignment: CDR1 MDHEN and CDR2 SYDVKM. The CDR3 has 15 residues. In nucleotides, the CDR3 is TGTGCCAGCAGCCTAGGGGGGACAGGGAACTACGAGCAGTACTTC. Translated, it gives CASSLGGTGNYEQYF.

In DNA, the CDR3 is TGTGCCAGCAGTTACGGGGGAACCGAGCAGTACTTC. This sequence encodes CASSYGGTEQYF. The chain carries TRBV6-5 and TRBJ2-7; D may be TRBD1 or TRBD2 (5 bases each). CDR3 length: 12 residues. Trimming took off 2 bases at V and 6 bases at J, with 8 bases between the two ends. Germline CDR1 reads MNHEY; CDR2 reads SVGAGI.

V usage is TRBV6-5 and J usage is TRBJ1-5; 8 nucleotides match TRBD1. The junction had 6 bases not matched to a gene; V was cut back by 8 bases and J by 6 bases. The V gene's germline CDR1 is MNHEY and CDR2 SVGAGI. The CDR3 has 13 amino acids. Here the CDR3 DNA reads TGTGCCAGCCAACCTACAGGGGGTCAGCCCCAGCATTTT. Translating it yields CASQPTGGQPQHF.

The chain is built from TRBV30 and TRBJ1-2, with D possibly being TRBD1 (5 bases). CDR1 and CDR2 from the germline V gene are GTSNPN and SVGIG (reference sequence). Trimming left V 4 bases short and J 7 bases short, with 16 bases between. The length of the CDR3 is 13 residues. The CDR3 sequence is CAWIPRVPLGYTF. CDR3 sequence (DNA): TGTGCCTGGATCCCCAGGGTTCCACTTGGCTACACCTTC.

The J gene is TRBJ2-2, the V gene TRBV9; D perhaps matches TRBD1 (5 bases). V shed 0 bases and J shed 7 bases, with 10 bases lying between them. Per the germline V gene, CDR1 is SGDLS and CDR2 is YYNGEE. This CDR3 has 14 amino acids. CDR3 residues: CASSVVRGDGELFF. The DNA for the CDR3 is TGTGCCAGCAGCGTAGTTAGGGGCGACGGGGAGCTGTTTTTT.

The CDR3 region has the DNA TGTGCCAGCAGCTTCACCGGGTCACCGGCGGAGAATGAGCAGTTCTTC. Protein product: CASSFTGSPAENEQFF. This chain joins TRBV21-1 and TRBJ2-1; the table names TRBD2, a call not compared with the DNA. TRBV21-1 is an annotated pseudogene. The CDR3 is 16 residues long.

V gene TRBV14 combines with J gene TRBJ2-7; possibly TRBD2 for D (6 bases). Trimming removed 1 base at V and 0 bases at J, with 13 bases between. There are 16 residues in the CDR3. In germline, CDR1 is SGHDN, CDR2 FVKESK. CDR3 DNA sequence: TGTGCCAGCAGCCAAGTTGGCGGGGCCAGCTCCTACGAGCAGTACTTC. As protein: CASSQVGGASSYEQYF. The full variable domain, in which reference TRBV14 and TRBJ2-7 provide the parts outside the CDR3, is EAGVTQFPSHSVIEKGQTVTLRCDPISGHDNLYWYRRVMGKEIKFLLHFVKESKQDESGMPNNRFLAERTGGTYSTLKVQPAELEDSGVYFCASSQVGGASSYEQYFGPGTRLTVT.

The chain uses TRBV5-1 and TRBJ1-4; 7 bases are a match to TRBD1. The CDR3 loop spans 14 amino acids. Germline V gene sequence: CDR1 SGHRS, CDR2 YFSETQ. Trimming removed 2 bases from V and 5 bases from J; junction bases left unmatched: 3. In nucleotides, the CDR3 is TGCGCCAGCAGCTTAGGGGGCTCAAATGAAAAACTGTTTTTT. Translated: CASSLGGSNEKLFF.

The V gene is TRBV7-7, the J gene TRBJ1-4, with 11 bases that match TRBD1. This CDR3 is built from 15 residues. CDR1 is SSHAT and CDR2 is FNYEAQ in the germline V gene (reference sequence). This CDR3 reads CADRTGGRGNEKLFF. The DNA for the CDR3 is TGTGCGGACCGGACAGGGGGCAGGGGTAATGAAAAACTGTTTTTT. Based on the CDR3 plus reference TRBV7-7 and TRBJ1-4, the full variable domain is GAGVSQSPRYKVTKRGQDVTLRCDPISSHATLYWYQQALGQGPEFLTYFNYEAQPDKSGLPSDRFSAERPEGSISTLTIQRTEQRDSAMYRCADRTGGRGNEKLFFGSGTQLSVL.